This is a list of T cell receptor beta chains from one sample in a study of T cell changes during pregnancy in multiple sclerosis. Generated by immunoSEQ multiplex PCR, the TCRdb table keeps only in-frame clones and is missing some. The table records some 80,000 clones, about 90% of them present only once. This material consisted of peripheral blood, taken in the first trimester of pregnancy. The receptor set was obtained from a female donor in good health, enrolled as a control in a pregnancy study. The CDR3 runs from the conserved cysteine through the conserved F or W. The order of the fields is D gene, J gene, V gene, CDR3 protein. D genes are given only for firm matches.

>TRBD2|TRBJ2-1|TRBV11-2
CASSPSRTSGATEQFF
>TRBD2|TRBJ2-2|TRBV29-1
CSVEGSASGRAGELFF
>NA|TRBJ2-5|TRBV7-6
CASSLAGTGSWETQYF
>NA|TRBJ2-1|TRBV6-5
CASKAGTPSYNEQFF
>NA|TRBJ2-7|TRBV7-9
CASSLAEGAGEQYF
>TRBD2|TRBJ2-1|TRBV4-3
CASSQAASGRGYEQFF
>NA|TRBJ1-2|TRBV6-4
CASSATATNYGYTF
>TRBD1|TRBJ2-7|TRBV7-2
CASSLTGTGTYEQYF
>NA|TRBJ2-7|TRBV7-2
CASSLSPYEQYF
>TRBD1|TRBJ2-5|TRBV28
CASSLRTGGLGETQYF
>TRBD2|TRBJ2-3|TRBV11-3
CASSLAGGGDTQYF
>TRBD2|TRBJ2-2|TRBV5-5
CASSWPGLAGGGTGELFF
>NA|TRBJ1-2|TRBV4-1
CASSQEVAGYGYTF
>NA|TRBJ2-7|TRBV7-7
CASSLEQDYEQYF
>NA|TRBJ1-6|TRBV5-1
CASSRSSQGHTNSPLHF
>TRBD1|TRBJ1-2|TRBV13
CASRPRTGAYGYGYTF
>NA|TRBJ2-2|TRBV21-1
CASSKVRGQSSATTGELFF
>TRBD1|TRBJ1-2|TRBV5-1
CASYLTGGDGYTF
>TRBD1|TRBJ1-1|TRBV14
CASSPRDRDHGTEAFF
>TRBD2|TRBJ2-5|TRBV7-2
CASSLNRLAGNQETQYF
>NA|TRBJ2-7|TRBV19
CASSRSGTFEQYF
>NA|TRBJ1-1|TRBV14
CASSLSGPVGRAFF
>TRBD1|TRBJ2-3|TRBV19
CASSIGTGNTDTQYF
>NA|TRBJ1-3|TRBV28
CASSRTQTSSGNTIYF
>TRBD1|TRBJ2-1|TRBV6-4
CASSEGGQGFNEQFF
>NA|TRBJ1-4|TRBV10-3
CAISATVGGEKLFF
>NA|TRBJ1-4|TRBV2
CASSVLQDNEKLFF
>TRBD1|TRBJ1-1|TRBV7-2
CASSQDRGTEAFF
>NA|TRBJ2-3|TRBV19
CASSPLFSVDTQYF
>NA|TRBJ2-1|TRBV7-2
CASSLEGQISYNEQFF
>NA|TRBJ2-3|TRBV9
CASSVRMGGGADTQYF
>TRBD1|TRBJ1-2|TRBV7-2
CASSPYPDRVWGYTF
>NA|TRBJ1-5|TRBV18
CASSPGGLNQPQHF
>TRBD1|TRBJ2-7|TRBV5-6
CASSSGQEAYEQYF
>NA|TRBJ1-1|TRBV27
CASSLRGNTEAFF
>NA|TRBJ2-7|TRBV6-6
CASSSEEGRRYEQYF
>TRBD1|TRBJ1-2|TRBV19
CASSGTGNYGYTF
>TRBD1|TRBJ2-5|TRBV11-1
CASSLGTGTETQYF
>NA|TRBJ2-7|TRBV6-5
CASSYSQSYEGYEQYF
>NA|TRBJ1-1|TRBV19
CASSLRGGANTEAFF
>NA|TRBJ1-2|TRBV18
CASSPRRQDWDGYTF
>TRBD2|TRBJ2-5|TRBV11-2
CASSRGLAQETQYF
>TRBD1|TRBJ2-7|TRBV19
CASSMGGTGDYEQYF
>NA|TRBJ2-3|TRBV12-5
CASGDGQGSSTDTQYF
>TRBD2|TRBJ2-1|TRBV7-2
CASSSGLAGGPTLEQFF
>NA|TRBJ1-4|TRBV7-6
CASSLSGTPPNEKLFF
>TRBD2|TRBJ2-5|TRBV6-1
CASSEAINGRETQYF
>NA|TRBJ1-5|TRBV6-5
CASSSGTILTNQPQHF
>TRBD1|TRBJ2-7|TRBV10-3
CAISVGQGDEQYF
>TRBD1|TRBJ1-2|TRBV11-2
CASSSTGVGYTF
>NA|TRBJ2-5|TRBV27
CASSLSPSYQETQYF
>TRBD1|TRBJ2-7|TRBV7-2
CASSSQGAGPTYEQYF
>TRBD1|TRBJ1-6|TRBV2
CASSEWGQGDSPLHF